This TCR beta chain derives from a study of shared clonotypes between healthy human individuals. Study outcomes and limitations: Tissue TCR repertoires likely differ from these blood-only repertoires.

This clone was recorded once. Its matching antigen is unknown. Sorted subsets were amplified in replicate PCRs using about 200 ng DNA, tens of thousands of T cell genomes. The table came from immunoSEQ multiplex PCR; TCRdb's copy has only in-frame clones and leaves some out. The sample has some 2.4 million clones, roughly 93% seen once; the top ten hold about 0.38%. The CDR3 loop spans 14 amino acids. Germline V CDR1 and CDR2: MGHDK, SYGVNS. J was trimmed by 3 bases and V by 6 bases; bases with no gene match: 6. This chain links TRBV25-1 with TRBJ1-1, with 8 bases matching TRBD1. The sequenced sample consisted of naive CD4+ T cells from PBMCs. This sample's subset: CD45RA+ positively selected. The receptor was isolated from a man aged 18 to 29 in good health. Some clones in this sample may be carry-over from other donors' samples. In DNA, the CDR3 is TGTGCCAGCAGCGACCCACAGGGGGACACTGAAGCTTTCTTT. Translation: CASSDPQGDTEAFF.